The rows below give T cell receptor beta chains drawn from one sample of a study of Ad26.COV2.S vaccination and SARS-CoV-2 variants. Profiling relied on immunoSEQ multiplex PCR, and the TCRdb table lists in-frame clones only, not all of them. The table records roughly 700,000 clones, around 89% of them present only once. The material was peripheral blood, obtained in a trial of Ad26.COV2.S vaccine versus placebo. These TCRs come from a person between 18 and 59 years old who received the Ad26.COV2.S COVID-19 vaccine or a placebo. The CDR3 runs from the conserved cysteine through the conserved F or W. D genes are given only for firm matches. Only part of the rows carry a size: once, few, many, or a class if the clone is expanded.

-	TRBV2	TRBJ2-7	-	CASSDRGSYEQYF	TGTGCCAGCAGTGATCGTGGGTCCTACGAGCAGTACTTC
-	TRBV19	TRBJ1-1	-	CASSISQVNTEAFF	TGTGCCAGTAGTATTTCACAAGTGAACACTGAAGCTTTCTTT
-	TRBV7-2	TRBJ1-5	-	CATRGEGNQPQHF	TGTGCCACCAGAGGGGAGGGCAATCAGCCCCAGCATTTT
-	TRBV4-2	TRBJ2-5	-	CASSQAQGAQETQYF	TGTGCCAGCAGCCAAGCGCAGGGAGCCCAAGAGACCCAGTACTTC
TRBD1	TRBV19	TRBJ1-2	-	CASNIPGQGERGYTF	TGTGCCAGTAACATACCAGGACAGGGGGAAAGGGGCTACACCTTC
-	TRBV5-6	TRBJ2-5	-	CASSLPWEEEETQYF	TGTGCCAGCAGCCTACCTTGGGAGGAGGAAGAGACCCAGTACTTC
-	TRBV2	TRBJ1-1	-	CASSLRGAWNTEAFF	TGTGCCAGCAGTCTCCGCGGAGCCTGGAACACTGAAGCTTTCTTT
-	TRBV7-8	TRBJ2-5	once	CASSWVGETQYF	TGTGCCAGCAGCTGGGTCGGGGAGACCCAGTACTTC
-	TRBV7-9	TRBJ1-1	-	CASSKDSNTEAFF	TGTGCCAGCAGCAAGGACAGTAACACTGAAGCTTTCTTT
-	TRBV5-1	TRBJ2-7	-	CASSPGHSSYEQYF	TGCGCCAGCTCACCGGGCCATAGCTCCTACGAGCAGTACTTC
-	TRBV5-8	TRBJ1-5	-	CASSLTGVQPQHF	TGTGCCAGCAGTCTCACGGGGGTTCAGCCCCAGCATTTT